These 12 T cell receptor beta chains were all obtained from the same sample, sequenced in a study of blood T cell repertoires in COVID-19. Some clones are missing from TCRdb's copy, which holds only in-frame ones; the method was immunoSEQ multiplex PCR. The profile shows about 79,000 clones, 75% to 90% of them singletons. The sequenced sample was peripheral blood. These receptors were obtained from a man between 65 and 85 years old with active or convalescent COVID-19.

This clone was counted a few times. The CDR3 DNA is TGTGCCAGCAGCTTACTAGCGGGAGAAGGGGAGCTGTTTTTT. It encodes CASSLLAGEGELFF. This rearrangement joins TRBV5-6 to TRBJ2-2; 11 positions match TRBD2. The junction had 2 bases not matched to a gene; V was cut back by 2 bases and J by 8 bases. CDR1 SGHDT and CDR2 YYEEEE come from the germline V gene. The CDR3 has 14 amino acids.

The chain joins TRBV5-1 to TRBJ2-7, with TRBD1 identical over 9 bases. The CDR3 extends over 15 amino acids. Germline V CDR1 and CDR2: SGHRS, YFSETQ. Trimming took 4 bases from V and 7 from J; bases not matched to a gene: 12. CDR3: CASSPNRGRGWEQYF. CDR3 coding DNA: TGCGCCAGCAGCCCTAACAGGGGGCGAGGGTGGGAGCAGTACTTC.

The chain links TRBV10-3 to TRBJ1-2, with D hard to call. This CDR3 spans 13 amino acids. Germline assignment: CDR1 ENHRY and CDR2 SYGVKD. The V end lost 9 bases, the J end lost 4 bases, and 15 bases lay between the germline ends. The chain's CDR3 is CAISALEGYGYTF. The CDR3 DNA is TGTGCCATTTCAGCCCTCGAGGGCTATGGCTACACCTTC.

V gene TRBV27 combines with J gene TRBJ2-1, with 12 bases fitting TRBD2. J lost 1 base, V lost 4 bases, and 2 bases had no gene match. The CDR3 loop spans 16 amino acids. Germline CDR1 reads MNHEY; CDR2 reads SMNVEV (reference sequence). In DNA form, the CDR3 reads TGTGCCAGCAGTTCGCTAGCGGGAGGGTCCTACAATGAGCAGTTCTTC. Translated: CASSSLAGGSYNEQFF.

V usage is TRBV27 and J usage is TRBJ1-1, with unresolved D. This CDR3 has 14 amino acids. Trimming cost V 3 bases and J 10 bases, with 18 bases left between them. Germline loops: CDR1 MNHEY, CDR2 SMNVEV (reference sequence). CDR3 residues: CASSFSDTGNGAFF. CDR3 DNA sequence: TGTGCCAGCAGTTTTTCAGACACTGGAAACGGAGCTTTCTTT.

The J gene is TRBJ2-7, the V gene TRBV5-6; weak D call: TRBD1 (5 bases). Germline CDR1 and CDR2: SGHDT and YYEEEE. There are 13 residues in the CDR3. Trimming stripped 4 bases from V and 4 bases from J, with 12 bases between. CDR3 bases: TGTGCCAGCAGCGATGACAGTCTGTACGAGCAGTACTTC. This encodes CASSDDSLYEQYF.

This clone occurred a few times. The chain employs TRBV7-9 and TRBJ1-1, with a possible D match to TRBD1 (6 bases). V lost 1 base and J lost 11, with 11 bases in between. The CDR3 is made up of 12 amino acids. Germline values: CDR1 SEHNR, CDR2 FQNEAQ (reference sequence). The CDR3 DNA follows: TGTGCCAGCAGCTTAGTCGGGCAGGGGGCTTTCTTT. This codes for CASSLVGQGAFF.

This chain joins TRBV5-6 and TRBJ1-1; no reliable D call. CDR1 and CDR2 from the germline V gene are SGHDT and YYEEEE. The CDR3 has 14 amino acids. The germline V and J ends were trimmed by 0 bases and 0 bases, with 6 bases remaining between them. The DNA for the CDR3 is TGTGCCAGCAGCTTGGATCGTTTGAACACTGAAGCTTTCTTT. The encoded protein is CASSLDRLNTEAFF.

The rearrangement joins TRBV5-1 to TRBJ2-7; no definite D call. There are 14 residues in the CDR3. Germline loops: CDR1 SGHRS, CDR2 YFSETQ. V shed 0 bases and J shed 2 bases, with 9 bases lying between them. This CDR3 reads CASSLAAATYEQYF. The CDR3 DNA follows: TGCGCCAGCAGCTTGGCCGCGGCGACCTACGAGCAGTACTTC.

The chain couples TRBV5-1 to TRBJ1-4, with 9 positions matching TRBD1. V dropped 2 bases and J dropped 4; count of bases not matched to a gene: 3. This CDR3 has 15 amino acids. Per germline, CDR1 SGHRS and CDR2 YFSETQ. CDR3 in DNA: TGCGCCAGCAGCTTACAGGGGGCCCGTAATGAAAAACTGTTTTTT. This codes for CASSLQGARNEKLFF. Using reference TRBV5-1 and TRBJ1-4 for the parts outside the CDR3, the full variable domain is KAGVTQTPRYLIKTRGQQVTLSCSPISGHRSVSWYQQTPGQGLQFLFEYFSETQRNKGNFPGRFSGRQFSNSRSEMNVSTLELGDSALYLCASSLQGARNEKLFFGSGTQLSVL.

The chain has TRBV5-6 and TRBJ2-3, with TRBD2 matching 15 bases. The V gene end was trimmed by 0 bases and the J gene end by 3 bases; junction bases not matched to a gene: 5. This CDR3 region has 18 residues. The germline V gene encodes CDR1 SGHDT and CDR2 YYEEEE. DNA for the CDR3: TGTGCCAGCAGCTTGGCCGGACTAGCGGGAGGGTGGACAGATACGCAGTATTTT. Its translation is CASSLAGLAGGWTDTQYF.

J is TRBJ2-1 and V is TRBV10-3; 7 bases agree with TRBD1. The CDR3 contains 14 residues. V was clipped by 0 bases and J by 6 bases; unmatched bases: 2. Germline values: CDR1 ENHRY, CDR2 SYGVKD. The CDR3 nucleotides read TGTGCCATCAGTGAGTCGACAGGGAGCAATGAGCAGTTCTTC. Residues: CAISESTGSNEQFF.